These 21 T cell receptor beta chains were all obtained from the same sample, sequenced in a study of tumor-infiltrating lymphocytes in primary liver carcinoma. Blood RNA was derived from unsorted whole blood, and germline DNA was extracted too. TCR beta cDNA was prepared out of roughly 450 ng total RNA by means of a constant-region primer. TCR beta libraries came from three nested multiplex PCR rounds using slightly modified ARM-PCR. TRBV1-TRBV30 forward primers paired with a C-beta reverse primer drove the first two PCR rounds, about 10 cycles each. In TCRdb, the multiplex PCR reads were re-called with MiXCR into one record per CDR3 protein. The sample lists 200,000 or so distinct CDR3 sequences, roughly two thirds occurring once. The material sequenced was peripheral blood. These receptors were collected from a woman aged 55-70 years with primary liver carcinoma and hepatitis B virus infection.

This clonotype was counted ten times or more. The CDR3: CASSFEGGTEEAFF. CDR3 coding DNA: TGTGCCAGCAGTTTCGAGGGAGGGACAGAAGAAGCTTTCTTT. The V gene is TRBV12-3 or TRBV12-4, the J gene TRBJ1-1; 7 bases are a match to TRBD1. Unmatched junction bases numbered 9, after V lost 3 bases and J lost 8 bases. The CDR3 totals 14 residues.

This clonotype showed up just a few times. This rearrangement joins TRBV28 to TRBJ1-4; TRBD1 is a possible D gene (5 bases). CDR1 and CDR2 (germline): MDHEN, SYDVKM. V gave up 11 bases and J gave up 7 bases, with 17 bases separating them. This CDR3 spans 13 amino acids. The CDR3 bases are TGTGCCGGGCGCGGGACCCAGGGTGAAAAACTGTTTTTT. Translated: CAGRGTQGEKLFF.

Points on this clonotype: A clone one base away is much larger, so this may be a read error. This chain uses TRBV30 with TRBJ2-1; D is unclear. The CDR3 consists of 12 residues. Germline assignment: CDR1 GTSNPN and CDR2 SVGIG (reference sequence). The ends were cut back, 0 bases at V and 9 bases at J, with 9 bases in the middle. The CDR3 DNA is TGTGCCTGGAGTGTCTTCGTAGGTGAGCAGTTCTTC. Its translation: CAWSVFVGEQFF.

The genes are TRBV11-2 and TRBJ2-1, with a possible D match to TRBD1 (5 bases). CDR1 SGHAT and CDR2 FQNNGV come from the germline V gene. Trimming took off 4 bases at V and 8 bases at J, with 18 bases between the two ends. The CDR3 consists of 15 residues. The CDR3 sequence: CASSSVQGEMHEQFF. For the CDR3, the DNA is TGTGCCAGCAGCTCCGTACAAGGGGAAATGCATGAGCAGTTCTTC.

The chain uses TRBV20-1 and TRBJ2-3; perhaps TRBD2 as D (6 bases). CDR3 length: 14 residues. The germline V and J ends were trimmed by 3 bases and 3 bases, with 13 bases remaining between them. Germline CDR1 and CDR2: DFQATT and SNEGSKA (reference sequence). The CDR3 region has the DNA TGCAGTGCTAGGAAGACTAGTGGAACAGATACGCAGTATTTT. Amino acids: CSARKTSGTDTQYF.

V and J are TRBV11-2 and TRBJ2-5; D could derive from TRBD1 or TRBD2 (5 bases each). The CDR3 extends over 13 amino acids. Germline assignment: CDR1 SGHAT and CDR2 FQNNGV. V was trimmed by 10 bases and J by 5 bases, leaving 17 bases between them. The CDR3 DNA follows: TGTGCCACCAGTCGAGGGGATCTGGAGACCCAGTACTTC. Its translation is CATSRGDLETQYF.

The rearrangement links TRBV30 to TRBJ2-7; 10 bases match TRBD2. The V and J ends lost 3 bases and 2 bases, in that order; junction bases with no gene match: 16. This CDR3 has 18 amino acids. In germline, CDR1 is GTSNPN, CDR2 SVGIG (reference sequence). CDR3: CAWSHPGTSDLGAYEQYF. CDR3 DNA sequence: TGTGCCTGGAGCCATCCGGGGACTAGCGACCTAGGGGCCTACGAGCAGTACTTC.

This rearrangement joins TRBV30 to TRBJ2-7; TRBD2 matches at 7 bases. Trimming cost V 3 bases and J 13 bases; bases outside gene matches: 12. Germline lookup yields CDR1 GTSNPN and CDR2 SVGIG (reference sequence). CDR3 length equals 12 residues. The CDR3 nucleotides are TGTGCCTGGAGAAAGGAGCCAGCGGGGATTTACTTC. Encoded protein: CAWRKEPAGIYF.

This chain connects TRBV7-8 to TRBJ1-4; 10 nucleotides line up with TRBD1. CDR1 and CDR2 from the germline V gene are SGHVS and FQNEAQ. The CDR3 is 15 amino acids. After removal of 4 bases from V and 3 bases from J, the junction contained 2 bases not matched to a gene. The CDR3 nucleotides read TGTGCCAGCAGCTCAGGACAGGGGGCTAATGAAAAACTGTTTTTT. It codes for CASSSGQGANEKLFF.

The chain carries TRBV5-1 and TRBJ2-7; 8 bases are a match to TRBD2. This CDR3 is built from 14 residues. CDR1 is SGHRS and CDR2 is YFSETQ in the germline V gene. The V and J ends lost 0 bases and 6 bases, in that order; junction bases with no gene match: 5. The CDR3 reads CASSLAAGVVEQYF. In nucleotides, the CDR3 is TGCGCCAGCAGCTTGGCAGCGGGAGTGGTCGAGCAGTACTTC.

Note on this clonotype: A read error may explain this, as a much larger clone is one base away. This chain links TRBV6-1 with TRBJ1-1; 8 bases line up with TRBD1. V shed 8 bases and J 5 bases; nucleotides not matched to a gene: 7. Looked up from germline, CDR1 is MNHNS and CDR2 is SASEGT. The CDR3 covers 13 residues. CDR3 nucleotide sequence: TGTGCCAGCCTACAGGGGGTTGGTACTGAAGCTTTCTTT. Translated: CASLQGVGTEAFF.

This clonotype was seen many times. The rearrangement links TRBV11-2 to TRBJ2-7; D gene ambiguous. The CDR3 has 15 amino acids. Germline values: CDR1 SGHAT, CDR2 FQNNGV. Trimming shortened V by 0 bases and J by 3 bases, and 12 bases separated the two germline ends. The CDR3 coding sequence is TGTGCCAGCAGCTTAGAGTGGTGGCAGGTCTACGAGCAGTACTTC. Its translation is CASSLEWWQVYEQYF.

For this clonotype: This sequence may be a read error, since a much larger clone differs from it by one base. The rearrangement uses TRBV7-9 and TRBJ2-3; 12 bases are shared with TRBD2. The CDR3 runs 14 residues. Germline assignment: CDR1 SEHNR and CDR2 FQNEAQ (reference sequence). The CDR3 spells CPSTLGLAGDTQYF. As DNA, the CDR3 is TGTCCCAGCACCCTGGGACTAGCGGGAGATACGCAGTATTTT.

This clonotype was seen a few times. The chain employs TRBV5-1 and TRBJ2-7; D is ambiguous. The CDR3 is 16 residues long. Germline V gives CDR1 SGHRS, CDR2 YFSETQ. The V gene lost 4 bases and the J gene lost 7 bases, with 24 bases spanning the gap. The CDR3 loop reads CASSPGHLGNLGEQYF. The CDR3 DNA reads TGCGCCAGCAGCCCCGGGCATCTTGGGAACCTAGGGGAGCAGTACTTC.

As for this clonotype: Germline is not matched at one junction end, which may reflect a read error. The chain uses TRBV9 and TRBJ2-5; TRBD1 agrees at 10 bases. The CDR3 is made up of 16 amino acids. CDR1 is SGDLS and CDR2 is YYNGEE in the germline V gene. The CDR3 bases are TGTGCCAGCAGCGTCAAGACAGGGGGCGTTCAAGAGAACCAGTACTTC. This translates into CASSVKTGGVQENQYF.

A remark on this clonotype: Possible read error: a much larger clone is one base away. This chain connects TRBV29-1 to TRBJ2-1, with 7 bases fitting TRBD2. The CDR3 totals 14 residues. The germline CDR1 and CDR2 sequences are SQVTM and ANQGSEA. This CDR3 is CSVVAGRSFNEQFF. In DNA form, the CDR3 reads TGCAGCGTTGTAGCGGGCCGCTCCTTCAATGAGCAGTTCTTC.

This clonotype has at least ten counts. The chain has TRBV6-1 and TRBJ1-5, with a possible D match to TRBD1 (5 bases). V was shortened by 3 bases and J by 7 bases, with 13 bases between the two germline ends. Germline loops: CDR1 MNHNS, CDR2 SASEGT. The length of the CDR3 is 14 residues. CDR3 nucleotides: TGTGCCAGCAGTGATGGTGTGGGGGTCCAGCCCCAGCATTTT. Its translation: CASSDGVGVQPQHF.

On this clonotype itself: One end of the junction varies from germline; a read error may be responsible. CDR3 in amino acids: CVSSPGTSYGYAF. CDR3 nucleotide sequence: TGTGTCAGCAGCCCCGGGACTTCCTATGGCTACGCCTTC. The chain employs TRBV11-2 and TRBJ1-2; D possibly corresponds to TRBD1 (5 bases). Germline-derived CDR1 and CDR2 are SGHAT and FQNNGV. There are 13 residues in the CDR3.

In the case of this clonotype: This sequence may be a read error, since a much larger clone differs from it by one base. This chain links TRBV5-5 with TRBJ2-7, with D tentatively TRBD2 (6 bases). The germline V gene encodes CDR1 SGHKS and CDR2 YYEKEE (reference sequence). The length of the CDR3 is 13 residues. The CDR3 sequence is CANSLVGGDEQYF. CDR3 sequence (DNA): TGTGCCAACAGCTTGGTTGGCGGGGACGAGCAGTACTTC.

A remark on this clonotype: This likely comes from a read error, as the CDR3 has no conserved phenylalanine or tryptophan at its end. The chain is built from TRBV11-2 and TRBJ2-3; a possible D gene is TRBD2 (6 bases). Trimming pared 9 bases from V and 4 bases from J, leaving 17 bases between. There are 14 residues in the CDR3. Germline CDR1 SGHAT, CDR2 FQNNGV. This CDR3 reads CASSQRLVADTQYL. CDR3 bases: TGTGCCAGTAGCCAACGACTAGTCGCAGATACGCAGTATCTT.

Remarks on this clonotype: At one boundary the junction diverges from the germline segment, which might be a read error. This chain links TRBV5-1 with TRBJ2-5, with 9 bases lining up with TRBD1. Germline loops: CDR1 SGHRS, CDR2 YFSETQ. The CDR3 runs 14 residues. The CDR3 nucleotides are TGCGCCAGCAGCCTCCTGACAGGGGGTGAGACCCAGCACTTC. Encoded protein: CASSLLTGGETQHF.